The sequence of this T cell receptor (beta chain) was determined in a study of T cell repertoires in cytomegalovirus infection. TCRdb re-analysed the reads in MiXCR, keeping a single row per CDR3 protein. The profile shows 200,000 or so distinct CDR3 sequences, approximately 30% of them singletons. The germline gives CDR1 SGHTA, CDR2 FQGTGA. The CDR3 totals 15 residues. About this clonotype: Antigen: not known. The junction and the germline gene differ at one end; a read error may be behind it.

Whole-study results and caveats: Summed public TCR beta family frequency identified CMV carriers bearing the relevant HLA.

The receptor was derived from a human donor in good health (CMV status not recorded). Some clones in this sample may be carry-over from other donors' samples. The chain is built from TRBV7-3 and TRBJ2-2; 7 nucleotides match TRBD1. Material for sequencing was PBMCs. Here the CDR3 DNA reads TGTGCCAGCAGCGGGGGACAGACAAACACCTGGGAGCTGTTTTTT. Protein product: CASSGGQTNTWELFF.